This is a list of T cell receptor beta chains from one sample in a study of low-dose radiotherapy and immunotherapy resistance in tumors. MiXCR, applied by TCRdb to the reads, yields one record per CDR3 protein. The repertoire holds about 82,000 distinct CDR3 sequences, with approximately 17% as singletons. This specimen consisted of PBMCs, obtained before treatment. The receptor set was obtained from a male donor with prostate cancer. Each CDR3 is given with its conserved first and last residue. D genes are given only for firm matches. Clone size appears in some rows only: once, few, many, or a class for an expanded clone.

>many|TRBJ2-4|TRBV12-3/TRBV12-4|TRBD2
CASSLNLAGGYSAKNIQYF
TGTGCCAGCAGTTTGAATCTAGCGGGAGGGTATTCCGCCAAAAACATTCAGTACTTC
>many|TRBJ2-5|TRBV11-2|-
CASSDWGVRGETQYF
TGTGCCAGCAGTGACTGGGGGGTTCGGGGAGAGACCCAGTACTTC
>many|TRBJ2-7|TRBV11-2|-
CASSLDWTSSYEQYF
TGTGCCAGCAGCTTAGATTGGACAAGCTCCTACGAGCAGTACTTC
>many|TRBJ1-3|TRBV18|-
CASSPEAGSGNTIYF
TGTGCCAGCTCACCAGAGGCCGGGTCTGGAAACACCATATATTTT
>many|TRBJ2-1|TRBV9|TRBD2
CASSAGLGRVVVSYNEQFF
TGTGCCAGCAGCGCCGGCCTCGGGAGGGTCGTGGTTTCCTACAATGAGCAGTTCTTC
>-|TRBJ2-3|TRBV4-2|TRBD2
CASSQGVTSGGGDTQYF
TGTGCCAGCAGCCAAGGAGTCACTAGCGGGGGGGGGGATACGCAGTATTTT
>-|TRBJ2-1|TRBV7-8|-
CASSLAKNNEQFF
TGTGCCAGCAGCTTAGCCAAAAACAATGAGCAGTTCTTC
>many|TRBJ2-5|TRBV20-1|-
CSASHWQGKETQYF
TGCAGTGCCAGCCATTGGCAAGGCAAAGAGACCCAGTACTTC
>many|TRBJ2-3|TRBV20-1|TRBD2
CSWGLAGARPGDTQYF
TGCAGTTGGGGGCTAGCGGGGGCCCGACCTGGAGATACGCAGTATTTT
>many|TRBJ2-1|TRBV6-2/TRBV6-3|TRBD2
CASRTSGTRYNEQFF
TGTGCCAGCAGGACTAGCGGTACGAGGTACAATGAGCAGTTCTTC
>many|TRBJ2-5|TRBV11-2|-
CASSFSETQYF
TGTGCCAGCAGCTTTAGTGAGACCCAGTACTTC
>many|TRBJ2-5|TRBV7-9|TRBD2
CASSLERRRGGEETQYF
TGTGCCAGCAGCTTAGAAAGGCGGCGGGGGGGTGAAGAGACCCAGTACTTC
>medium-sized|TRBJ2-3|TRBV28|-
CASRFGTSTDTQYF
TGTGCCAGCCGGTTCGGCACTAGCACAGATACGCAGTATTTT
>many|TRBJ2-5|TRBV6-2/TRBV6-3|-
CASSYLETQYF
TGTGCCAGCAGTTACTTGGAGACCCAGTACTTC
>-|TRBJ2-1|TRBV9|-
CASSVGSSSYNEQFF
TGTGCCAGCAGCGTAGGATCTAGCTCCTACAATGAGCAGTTCTTC
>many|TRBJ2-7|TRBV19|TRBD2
CASSTGGTRGYEQYF
TGTGCCAGTAGTACCGGAGGGACTAGGGGCTACGAGCAGTACTTC
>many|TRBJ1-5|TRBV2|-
CASRRTSNQPQHF
TGTGCCAGCAGGAGAACTTCCAATCAGCCCCAGCATTTT
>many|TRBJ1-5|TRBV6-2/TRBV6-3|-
CASSYRPYTNQPQHF
TGTGCCAGCAGTTACAGGCCCTATACCAATCAGCCCCAGCATTTT
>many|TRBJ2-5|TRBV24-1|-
CATSERAGPQETQYF
TGTGCCACCAGTGAAAGGGCGGGGCCCCAAGAGACCCAGTACTTC
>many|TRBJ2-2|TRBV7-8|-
CASSHRKSGELFF
TGTGCCAGCAGCCATCGCAAGTCCGGGGAGCTGTTTTTT
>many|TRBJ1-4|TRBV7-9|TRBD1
CASSLGDSATSLFF
TGTGCCAGCAGCTTGGGGGACAGCGCAACCTCGCTGTTTTTT
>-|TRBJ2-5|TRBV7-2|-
CASSRPGPQETQYF
TGTGCCAGCAGCAGACCGGGGCCCCAAGAGACCCAGTACTTC
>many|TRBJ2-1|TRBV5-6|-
CASSLAMRGTYNEQFF
TGTGCCAGCAGCTTGGCTATGCGGGGAACCTACAATGAGCAGTTCTTC
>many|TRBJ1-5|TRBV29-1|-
CSGAGGALKPQHF
TGCAGCGGGGCGGGAGGCGCTTTGAAGCCCCAGCATTTT
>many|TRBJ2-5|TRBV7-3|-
CASSLRIQETQYF
TGTGCCAGCAGCTTGAGGATCCAAGAGACCCAGTACTTC
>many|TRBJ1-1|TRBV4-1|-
CASRDGSMNTEAFF
TGCGCCAGCAGGGACGGATCCATGAACACTGAAGCTTTCTTT
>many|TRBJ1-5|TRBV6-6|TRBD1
CASSYSDRANQPQHF
TGTGCCAGCAGTTACTCGGACAGGGCTAATCAGCCCCAGCATTTT
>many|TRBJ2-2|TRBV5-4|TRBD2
CASGSPAGNTGELFF
TGTGCCAGCGGTTCCCCAGCGGGAAACACCGGGGAGCTGTTTTTT
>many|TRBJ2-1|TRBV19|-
CARAVSSYNEQFF
TGTGCCCGGGCAGTTAGCTCCTACAATGAGCAGTTCTTC
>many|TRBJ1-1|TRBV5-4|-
CASSLDGGTEAFF
TGTGCCAGCAGCTTGGATGGGGGAACTGAAGCTTTCTTT
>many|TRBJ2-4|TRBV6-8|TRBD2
CASSEGGGRKNIQYF
TGTGCCAGCAGTGAAGGCGGGGGGCGTAAAAACATTCAGTACTTC
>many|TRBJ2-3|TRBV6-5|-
CASSYGQGIPDTQYF
TGTGCCAGCAGTTATGGTCAGGGGATTCCAGATACGCAGTATTTT
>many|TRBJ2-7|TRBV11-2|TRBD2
CASSGSGSYEQYF
TGTGCCAGCAGCGGTAGCGGGAGTTACGAGCAGTACTTC
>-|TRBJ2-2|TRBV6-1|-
CASKMGTAGELFF
TGTGCCAGCAAGATGGGGACGGCCGGGGAGCTGTTTTTT
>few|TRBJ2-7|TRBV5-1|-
CASIRGSGDTNEQYF
TGCGCCAGCATTCGAGGCTCCGGAGATACCAACGAGCAGTACTTC
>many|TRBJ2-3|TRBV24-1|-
CATSDLISHTQYF
TGTGCCACCAGTGACCTAATTAGTCATACGCAGTATTTT
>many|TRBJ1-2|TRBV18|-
CASSPWGPSASHYGYTF
TGTGCCAGCTCACCATGGGGGCCCTCAGCAAGTCACTATGGCTACACCTTC
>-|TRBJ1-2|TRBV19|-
CASSVRGRGYGYTF
TGTGCCAGTAGTGTCCGGGGCAGGGGATATGGCTACACCTTC
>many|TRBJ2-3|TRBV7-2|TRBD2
CASSSRLAGGDTQYF
TGTGCCAGCAGCTCTCGCTTAGCGGGAGGGGATACGCAGTATTTT
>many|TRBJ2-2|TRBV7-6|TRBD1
CASSLVPPGTGRGAGELFF
TGTGCCAGCAGCTTGGTCCCTCCCGGGACAGGGAGGGGGGCCGGGGAGCTGTTTTTT
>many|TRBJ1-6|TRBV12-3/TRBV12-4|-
CASSSRGVYSPLHF
TGTGCCAGCAGTTCCCGGGGTGTTTATTCACCCCTCCACTTT
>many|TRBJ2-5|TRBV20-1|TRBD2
CSAKGGGAGETQYF
TGCAGTGCTAAGGGCGGGGGGGCCGGGGAGACCCAGTACTTC
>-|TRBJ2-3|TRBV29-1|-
CSISGGLDTQYF
TGCAGCATATCCGGGGGGCTGGATACGCAGTATTTT
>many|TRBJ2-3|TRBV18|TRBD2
CASSPGLADYTDTQYF
TGTGCCAGCTCACCGGGACTAGCGGATTACACAGATACGCAGTATTTT
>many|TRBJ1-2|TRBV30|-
CAWSLAGYGYTF
TGTGCCTGGAGTCTCGCAGGCTATGGCTACACCTTC
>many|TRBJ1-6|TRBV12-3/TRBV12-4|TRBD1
CASSLKSGTGIVISPLHF
TGTGCCAGCAGTTTAAAATCCGGGACAGGGATCGTGATTTCACCCCTCCACTTT
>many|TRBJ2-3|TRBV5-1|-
CASSLVQGATDTQYF
TGCGCCAGCAGCTTGGTGCAGGGTGCGACAGATACGCAGTATTTT
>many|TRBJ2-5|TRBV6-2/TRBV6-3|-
CASSKLGTARGETQYF
TGTGCCAGCAGTAAACTCGGGACCGCCCGAGGGGAGACCCAGTACTTC
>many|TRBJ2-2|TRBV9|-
CASSGLGQGTGELFF
TGTGCCAGCAGCGGCTTGGGGCAGGGGACCGGGGAGCTGTTTTTT
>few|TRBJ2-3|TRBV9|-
CASSPRAGDDTQYF
TGTGCCAGCAGCCCACGGGCCGGGGACGATACGCAGTATTTT
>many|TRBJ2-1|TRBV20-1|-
CSAARDAQDRFF
TGCAGTGCTGCCCGGGACGCCCAAGATCGGTTCTTC